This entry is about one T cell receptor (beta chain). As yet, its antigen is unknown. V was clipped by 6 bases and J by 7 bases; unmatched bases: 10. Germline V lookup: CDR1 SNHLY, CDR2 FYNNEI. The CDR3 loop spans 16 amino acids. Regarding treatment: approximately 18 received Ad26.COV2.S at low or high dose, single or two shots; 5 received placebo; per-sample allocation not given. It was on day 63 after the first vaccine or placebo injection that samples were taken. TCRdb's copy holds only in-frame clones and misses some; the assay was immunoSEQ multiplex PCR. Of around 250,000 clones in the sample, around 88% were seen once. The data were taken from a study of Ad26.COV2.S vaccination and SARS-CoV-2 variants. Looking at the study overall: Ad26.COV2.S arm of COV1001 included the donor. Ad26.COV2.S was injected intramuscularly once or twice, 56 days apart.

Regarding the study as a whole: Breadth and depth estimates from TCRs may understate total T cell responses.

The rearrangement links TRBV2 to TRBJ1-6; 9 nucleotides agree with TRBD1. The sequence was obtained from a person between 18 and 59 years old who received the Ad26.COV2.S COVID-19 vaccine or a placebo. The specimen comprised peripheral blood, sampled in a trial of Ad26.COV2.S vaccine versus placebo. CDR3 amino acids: CASRETTGGVNSPLHF. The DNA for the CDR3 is TGTGCCAGCAGGGAGACGACAGGGGGTGTGAATTCACCCCTCCACTTT.